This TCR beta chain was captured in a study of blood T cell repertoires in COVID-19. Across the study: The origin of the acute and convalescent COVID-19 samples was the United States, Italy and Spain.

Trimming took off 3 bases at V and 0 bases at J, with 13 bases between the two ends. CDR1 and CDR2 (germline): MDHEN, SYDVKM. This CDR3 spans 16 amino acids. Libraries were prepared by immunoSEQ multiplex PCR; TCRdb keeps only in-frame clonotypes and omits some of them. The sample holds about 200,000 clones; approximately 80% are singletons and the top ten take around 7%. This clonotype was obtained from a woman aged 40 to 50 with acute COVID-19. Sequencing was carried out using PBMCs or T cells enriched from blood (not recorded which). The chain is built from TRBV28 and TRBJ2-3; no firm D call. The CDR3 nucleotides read TGTGCCAGCAGTTTTAGCTTACAAATAAGCACAGATACGCAGTATTTT. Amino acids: CASSFSLQISTDTQYF.